This TCR beta chain emerged from a study of T cell responses to AZD1222 COVID-19 vaccine. Method: immunoSEQ multiplex PCR; TCRdb's copy keeps in-frame clones and lacks some. The table includes 150,000 to 200,000 clones, 94% detected once. The germline V gene has CDR1 MNHEY and CDR2 SMNVEV (reference sequence). The CDR3 contains 16 residues. The germline V and J ends were trimmed by 5 bases and 0 bases, with 14 bases remaining between them. The sequence was obtained from an adult in good health. The sequences come from peripheral blood, collected on day 0 of AZD1222 vaccination. The rearrangement uses TRBV27 and TRBJ1-3, with D perhaps matching TRBD1 (6 bases). Written as DNA, the CDR3 is TGTGCCAGCAGTCCCGCGGGACATTCCTCTGGAAACACCATATATTTT. As protein: CASSPAGHSSGNTIYF.